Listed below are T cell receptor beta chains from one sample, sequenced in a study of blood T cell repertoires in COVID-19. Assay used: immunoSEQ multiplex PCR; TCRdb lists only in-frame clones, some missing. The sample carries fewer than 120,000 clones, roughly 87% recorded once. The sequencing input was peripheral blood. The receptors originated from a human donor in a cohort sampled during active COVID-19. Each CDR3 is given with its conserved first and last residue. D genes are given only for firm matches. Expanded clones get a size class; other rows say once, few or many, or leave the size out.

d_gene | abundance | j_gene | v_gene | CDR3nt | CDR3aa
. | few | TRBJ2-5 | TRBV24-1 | TGTGCCACCAGTGATGGACTGCAAGAGACCCAGTACTTC | CATSDGLQETQYF
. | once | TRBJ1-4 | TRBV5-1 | TGCGCCAGCAGCCTCCGGGGGGAGAATGAAAAACTGTTTTTT | CASSLRGENEKLFF
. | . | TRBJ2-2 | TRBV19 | TGTGCCAGTAGTATAACAGGGATCACCGGGGAGCTGTTTTTT | CASSITGITGELFF
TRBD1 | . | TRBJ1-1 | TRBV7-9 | TGTGCCAGCAGCTCGCAACGGGACAGGGGTGTTCAAGCTTTCTTT | CASSSQRDRGVQAFF
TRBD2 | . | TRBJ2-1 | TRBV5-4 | TGTGCCAGCAGCTTGGGGGGGCAGGGACTAGATCTTTCCAATGAGCAGTTCTTC | CASSLGGQGLDLSNEQFF
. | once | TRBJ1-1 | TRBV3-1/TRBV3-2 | TGTGCAACCGGGGACTTCCCGACTGCCGAAGCTTTCTTT | CATGDFPTAEAFF
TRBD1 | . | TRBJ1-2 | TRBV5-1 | TGCGCCAGCGGGCCGGGGACAGGGTTCTATGGCTACACCTTC | CASGPGTGFYGYTF
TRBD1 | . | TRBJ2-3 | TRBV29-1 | TGCAGCGGGCGACAGGGTACAGATACGCAGTATTTT | CSGRQGTDTQYF
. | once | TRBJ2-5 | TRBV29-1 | TGCAGCGTTGAAAATGGGGCAGAAGAGACCCAGTACTTC | CSVENGAEETQYF
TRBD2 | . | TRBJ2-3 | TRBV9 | TGTGCCAGCAGCGTAAGGGAGACTAGCTCCACAGATACGCAGTATTTT | CASSVRETSSTDTQYF
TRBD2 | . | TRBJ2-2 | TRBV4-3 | TGCGCCAGCAGCCAAGATCTGCGACTAGCGGGAGTTACCGGGGAGCTGTTTTTT | CASSQDLRLAGVTGELFF
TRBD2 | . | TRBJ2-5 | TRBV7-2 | TGTGCCAGCAGCTTAGTGGTAGCGGGAAAGGGGACCCAGTACTTC | CASSLVVAGKGTQYF
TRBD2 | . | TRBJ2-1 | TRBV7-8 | TGTGCCAGCAGCTCTCAACCTAACTTGGGACTAGTTCTTTATGAGCAGTTCTTC | CASSSQPNLGLVLYEQFF
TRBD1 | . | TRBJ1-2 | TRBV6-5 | TGTGCCAGCACTCAGGGGACAGTCTATGGCTACACCTTC | CASTQGTVYGYTF
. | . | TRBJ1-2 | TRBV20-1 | TGCAGTGCTGAAACTCGAAGTGGCTACACCTTC | CSAETRSGYTF
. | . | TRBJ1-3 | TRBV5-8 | TGTGCCAGCAGCCGAGGGGGCTCTGGAAACACCATATATTTT | CASSRGGSGNTIYF
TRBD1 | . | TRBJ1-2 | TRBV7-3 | TGTGCCAGCAGCTTAGACAGGGATGGCGGCTACACCTTC | CASSLDRDGGYTF
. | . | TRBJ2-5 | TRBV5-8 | TGTGCCAGCAGCTCCATGGCTGGTTTGTACCAAGAGACCCAGTACTTC | CASSSMAGLYQETQYF
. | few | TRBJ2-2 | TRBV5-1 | TGCGCCAGCAGCAATACATACCCCGGGGAGCTGTTTTTT | CASSNTYPGELFF
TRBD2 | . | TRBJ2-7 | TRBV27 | TGTGCCAGCAGTCGCAGGACCCCTCTAGCGGGAGATCCCTACGAGCAGTACTTC | CASSRRTPLAGDPYEQYF
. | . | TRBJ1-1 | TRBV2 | TGTGCCAGCAGTGATAGCACTGAAGCTTTCTTT | CASSDSTEAFF
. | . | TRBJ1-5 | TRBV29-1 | TGCAGCGTGCAGACAGGTACTAGCAATCAGCCCCAGCATTTT | CSVQTGTSNQPQHF
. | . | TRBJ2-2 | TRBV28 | TGTGCCAGCACGTTGTATGTAAACACCGGGGAGCTGTTTTTT | CASTLYVNTGELFF
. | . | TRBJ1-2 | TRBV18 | TGTGCCAGCTCACCTAACCAGGGGTTTGGTGGCTACACCTTC | CASSPNQGFGGYTF
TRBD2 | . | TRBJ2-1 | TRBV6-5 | TGTGCCAGCAGTTCTAGCGGGAGCTCCTACAATGAGCAGTTCTTC | CASSSSGSSYNEQFF
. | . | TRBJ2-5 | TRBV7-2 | TGTGCCAGCAGCCTCGGGGACTTCGAGTCAGAGACCCAGTACTTC | CASSLGDFESETQYF
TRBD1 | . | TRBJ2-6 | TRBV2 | TGTGCCAGCCTGAGGGGGCAGGTAACTGGGGCCAACGTCCTGACTTTC | CASLRGQVTGANVLTF
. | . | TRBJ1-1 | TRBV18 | TGTGCCAGCTCACCATGGGGGGGCACGGACACTGAAGCTTTCTTT | CASSPWGGTDTEAFF
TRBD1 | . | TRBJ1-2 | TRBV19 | TGTGCCAGTAGTTCGGACAGGGGGGTCGATGGCTACACCTTC | CASSSDRGVDGYTF
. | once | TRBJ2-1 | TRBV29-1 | TGCAGCGTTGATACCAGGGTCGGCAATGAGCAGTTCTTC | CSVDTRVGNEQFF
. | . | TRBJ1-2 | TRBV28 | TGTGCCAGCAGTCTCCGGGAAACCTCCTATGGCTACACCTTC | CASSLRETSYGYTF
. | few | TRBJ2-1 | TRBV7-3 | TGTGCCAGCAGCTTAAATGGAGGTAACAATGAGCAGTTCTTC | CASSLNGGNNEQFF
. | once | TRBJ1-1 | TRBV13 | TGTGCCAGCAGCTTAGGTTGGGCAGGTAAAGTCACTGAAGCTTTCTTT | CASSLGWAGKVTEAFF
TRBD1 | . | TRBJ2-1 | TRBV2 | TGTGCCAGCAGTGAGGGACAGCCAGTCTACAATGAGCAGTTCTTC | CASSEGQPVYNEQFF
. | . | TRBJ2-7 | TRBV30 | TGTGCCTGGAGTGTACGCGGAAAACCCTACGAGCAGTACTTC | CAWSVRGKPYEQYF
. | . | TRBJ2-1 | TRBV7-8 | TGTGCCAGCAGCCTAACAGGCCCAAAAGCATTCTTC | CASSLTGPKAFF
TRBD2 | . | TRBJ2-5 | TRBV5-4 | TGTGCCAGCAGCAAAGGACTAGCGGGGATCCAAGAGACCCAGTACTTC | CASSKGLAGIQETQYF
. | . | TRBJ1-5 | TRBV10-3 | TGTGCCATCAGTGACGGACCAGGGCAGCCCCAGCATTTT | CAISDGPGQPQHF
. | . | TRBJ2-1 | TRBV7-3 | TGTGCCAGCAGCTTCGGGATCTACAATGAGCAGTTCTTC | CASSFGIYNEQFF
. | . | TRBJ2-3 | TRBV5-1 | TGCGCCAGCAGCTCGGGACAAGGACACTCCACAGATACGCAGTATTTT | CASSSGQGHSTDTQYF
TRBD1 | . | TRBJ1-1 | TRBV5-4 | TGTGCCAGCAGACCTCCGGGACAGGGACGTGAAGCTTTCTTT | CASRPPGQGREAFF
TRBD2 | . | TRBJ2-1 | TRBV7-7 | TGTGCTAGCAGCTTAGCGACTAGCGGAACCTACAATGAGCAGTTCTTC | CASSLATSGTYNEQFF
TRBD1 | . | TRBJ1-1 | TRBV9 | TGTGCCAGCAGCGTATTGATCGGGACAGAGAACACTGAAGCTTTCTTT | CASSVLIGTENTEAFF
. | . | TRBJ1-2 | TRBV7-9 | TGTGCCAGCAGCCCTAAGGAGGGAGATGGCTACACCTTC | CASSPKEGDGYTF
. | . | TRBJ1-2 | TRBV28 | TGTGCCAGCACCGGGACTAACTATGGCTACACCTTC | CASTGTNYGYTF
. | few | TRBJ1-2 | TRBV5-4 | TGTGCCAGCAGGACAACAGGAGCGCGTGGCTACACCTTC | CASRTTGARGYTF
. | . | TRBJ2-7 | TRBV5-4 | TGTGCCAGCAGCTCAAGGACTTCATCAGGCTACGAGCAGTACTTC | CASSSRTSSGYEQYF
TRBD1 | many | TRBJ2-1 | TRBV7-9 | TGTGCCAGCAGCTTGGGACAGGGAGTTAATGAGCAGTTCTTC | CASSLGQGVNEQFF
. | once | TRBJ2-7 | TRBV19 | TGTGCCAGTAGTCAAACAGGGTACGAGCAGTACTTC | CASSQTGYEQYF
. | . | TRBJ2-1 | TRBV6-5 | TGTGCCAGCGGGCTCGCTTTATCCGAGCAGTTCTTC | CASGLALSEQFF
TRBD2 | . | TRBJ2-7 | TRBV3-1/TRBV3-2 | TGTGCCAGCAGCCCCTCTAGCGGGGGGGCACCCGAGCAGTACTTC | CASSPSSGGAPEQYF
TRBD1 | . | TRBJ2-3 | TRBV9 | TGTGCCAGCAGCGTAGAGGTTGGGGGCAGGGGGCTTACAGATACGCAGTATTTT | CASSVEVGGRGLTDTQYF
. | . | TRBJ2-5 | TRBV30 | TGTGCCTGGAGTGCATGGAGGGGATCAGGGCAGCAGACCCAGTACTTC | CAWSAWRGSGQQTQYF
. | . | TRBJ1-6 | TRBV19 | TGTGCCAGTAGAGGTTCGGCGACCGTAGCTTCACCCCTCCACTTT | CASRGSATVASPLHF
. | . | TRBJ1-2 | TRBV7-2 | TGTGCCAGCAGCTTACAGGGAATTCACTATGGCTACACCTTC | CASSLQGIHYGYTF
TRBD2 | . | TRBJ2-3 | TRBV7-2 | TGTGCCAGCAGTCCACTAGCGGGAGAATCAGATACGCAGTATTTT | CASSPLAGESDTQYF
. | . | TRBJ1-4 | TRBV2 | TGTGCCAGCAACCTAGGCAGGGTTGGTGAAAAACTGTTTTTT | CASNLGRVGEKLFF
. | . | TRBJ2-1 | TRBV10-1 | TGCGCCAGCAGTTTCAGGGGCAATGAGCAGTTCTTC | CASSFRGNEQFF